The following is a T cell receptor beta chain sequence with its context. One end of the junction does not line up with germline, which may come from a read error. Assay: immunoSEQ multiplex PCR; the TCRdb copy retains only in-frame clones and omits some. The table includes roughly 62,000 clones, 65% to 85% detected once. This record comes from a study of radiotherapy plus CTLA-4 blockade in lung cancer. There are 16 residues in the CDR3. Germline V lookup: CDR1 SSHAT, CDR2 FNYEAQ (reference sequence). This clonotype was sampled from a human donor with non-small cell lung cancer who had a complete response to radiotherapy plus ipilimumab. V gene TRBV7-7 combines with J gene TRBJ2-2; weak D call: TRBD1 (7 bases). The material was peripheral blood, obtained from a patient treated with radiotherapy plus ipilimumab. CDR3 region: CASSLVAAGGPGELFF. As DNA, the CDR3 is TGTGCTAGCAGCTTAGTGGCGGCAGGGGGGCCCGGGGAGCTGTTTTTT. Based on the CDR3 plus reference TRBV7-7 and TRBJ2-2, the full variable domain is GAGVSQSPRYKVTKRGQDVTLRCDPISSHATLYWYQQALGQGPEFLTYFNYEAQPDKSGLPSDRFSAERPEGSISTLTIQRTEQRDSAMYRCASSLVAAGGPGELFFGEGSRLTVL.